The rows below give T cell receptor beta chains drawn from one sample of a study of cytomegalovirus exposure and HLA in healthy donors. Clones were read by immunoSEQ multiplex PCR, and TCRdb kept only the in-frame ones, dropping some. The sample lists about 75,000 clones; about 82% were seen once. Sequences were obtained from PBMCs. These receptor sequences come from a man under 40 in good health and CMV-seronegative. CDR3s include the opening cysteine and the closing phenylalanine or tryptophan. The D gene is left open where the match is weak. Some rows have no size entry. The others give once, few or many, or a class for an expanded clone.

clone_size,d_call,j_call,v_call,cdr3_nt,cdr3_aa
NA,TRBD2,TRBJ2-3,TRBV4-2,TGTGCCAGCAGCCAAGATGTCGCGGGGGACACAGATACGCAGTATTTT,CASSQDVAGDTDTQYF
NA,NA,TRBJ1-1,TRBV4-3,TGCGCCAGCAGCCAAGATGAGGTCAGACTCTCCGCGAACACTGAAGCTTTCTTT,CASSQDEVRLSANTEAFF
few,NA,TRBJ2-2,TRBV7-3,TGTGCCAGCAGCCCCAGCGAAAACACCGGGGAGCTGTTTTTT,CASSPSENTGELFF
NA,NA,TRBJ2-1,TRBV5-4,TGTGCCAGCAGCCCCCGGGACTTCCCTGCGAGCTCCTACAATGAGCAGTTCTTC,CASSPRDFPASSYNEQFF
NA,TRBD1,TRBJ1-2,TRBV11-2,TGTGCCAGCAGCGAGATCCGGGACAGGGGGCGCGACTATGGCTACACCTTC,CASSEIRDRGRDYGYTF
NA,TRBD1,TRBJ2-3,TRBV2,TGTGCCAGCAGCGCGGACAGGGGGCAAGATACGCAGTATTTT,CASSADRGQDTQYF
NA,NA,TRBJ1-3,TRBV28,TGTGCCAGCCTCCAAGGGGCCTTGCGTGGAAACACCATATATTTT,CASLQGALRGNTIYF
NA,NA,TRBJ2-1,TRBV7-9,TGTGCCAGCAGCTTAGGCGTTGTGTATGAGCAGTTCTTC,CASSLGVVYEQFF
NA,NA,TRBJ1-6,TRBV7-2,TGTGCCAGCAGCTTAGAGGGGACAAGGTTTTCACCCCTCCACTTT,CASSLEGTRFSPLHF
NA,TRBD1,TRBJ2-6,TRBV4-3,TGCGCCAGCAGCCCCGAGGGACAGGGAGGTTCTGGGGCCAACGTCCTGACTTTC,CASSPEGQGGSGANVLTF
NA,TRBD2,TRBJ2-5,TRBV4-1,TGCGCCAGCAGCCAAGGAGGAAGCGGGAGAGAGACCCAGTACTTC,CASSQGGSGRETQYF
NA,NA,TRBJ2-1,TRBV5-1,TGCGCCAGCAGCTTGGCGGTGGAGCAGTTCTTC,CASSLAVEQFF
NA,TRBD1,TRBJ2-3,TRBV27,TGTGCCAGCAGTTTCCAGGGGGCACAAGATACGCAGTATTTT,CASSFQGAQDTQYF
NA,NA,TRBJ1-1,TRBV5-5,TGTGCCAGCACCGCAGGCCGCCGAGCTTTCTTT,CASTAGRRAFF
few,NA,TRBJ2-5,TRBV2,TGTGCCAGCAGCTATCCGACCCAGTACTTC,CASSYPTQYF
NA,TRBD1,TRBJ2-5,TRBV11-2,TGTGCCAGCAGCTTGGCCGGGACAGGGGGCAAGACCCAGTACTTC,CASSLAGTGGKTQYF
NA,NA,TRBJ1-1,TRBV15,TGTGCCACCAGCAGGGACAATTATAACACTGAAGCTTTCTTT,CATSRDNYNTEAFF
NA,NA,TRBJ1-2,TRBV30,TGTGCCTGGAGTAGAGGGGGCTATGGCTACACCTTC,CAWSRGGYGYTF
NA,NA,TRBJ1-1,TRBV9,TGTGCCAGCAGCGCAGTAGTGGGAGTTAGGGCTGAAGCTTTCTTT,CASSAVVGVRAEAFF
NA,TRBD1,TRBJ1-2,TRBV7-2,TGTGCCAGCATCCAAGAGGGGGCGGTGGGTGGCTACACCTTC,CASIQEGAVGGYTF
NA,TRBD2,TRBJ2-3,TRBV7-6,TGTGCCAGCAGCTTAGGGGGGGGGACGGGAGATACGCAGTATTTT,CASSLGGGTGDTQYF
NA,NA,TRBJ2-3,TRBV14,TGTGCCAGCAGCCCCCTCCTAAGCACAGATACGCAGTATTTT,CASSPLLSTDTQYF
NA,TRBD1,TRBJ2-2,TRBV14,TGTGCCAGCAGCCAAGATCGCGGGACAGGGGCCACCGGGGAGCTGTTTTTT,CASSQDRGTGATGELFF
few,NA,TRBJ1-2,TRBV7-8,TGTGCCAGCAGCATGACAAATTATGGCTACACCTTC,CASSMTNYGYTF
once,TRBD1,TRBJ1-1,TRBV9,TGTGCCAGCAGCACAGGGGGGTCTACTGAAGCTTTCTTT,CASSTGGSTEAFF
NA,NA,TRBJ2-3,TRBV6-5,TGTGCCAGCAGACCAAGGAGAGGCACAGATACGCAGTATTTT,CASRPRRGTDTQYF
once,TRBD1,TRBJ2-7,TRBV10-3,TGTGCCATCAGTGAGTCGGGACAGAGGTACGAGCAGTACTTC,CAISESGQRYEQYF
few,TRBD1,TRBJ1-1,TRBV10-3,TGTGCCATCAGTCCGGGACAGGGGATCACTGAAGCTTTCTTT,CAISPGQGITEAFF
NA,TRBD1,TRBJ2-1,TRBV7-3,TGTGCCAGCAGCCCACAGGGGGCGCACAATGAGCAGTTCTTC,CASSPQGAHNEQFF
NA,TRBD1,TRBJ1-1,TRBV7-6,TGTGCCAGCAGCTTAGCTCAGGGGGTCCTTAACACTGAAGCTTTCTTT,CASSLAQGVLNTEAFF
NA,NA,TRBJ2-2,TRBV30,TGTGCCTGGACCCATTTAGGGGCAAATGCCGGGGAGCTGTTTTTT,CAWTHLGANAGELFF
NA,NA,TRBJ1-2,TRBV19,TGTGCCAGTATTGACAGGCGGTACGCGTATGGCTACACCTTC,CASIDRRYAYGYTF
NA,NA,TRBJ2-7,TRBV11-2,TGTGCCAGCAGCTCAGTATCGGGAAAAACCTACGAGCAGTACTTC,CASSSVSGKTYEQYF
NA,NA,TRBJ2-7,TRBV7-2,TGTGCCAGCAGCTTAGAGTCAGGGTCGACCTACGAGCAGTACTTC,CASSLESGSTYEQYF
NA,TRBD1,TRBJ1-5,TRBV13,TGTGCCAGCAGCGACAGGGGCGCCAATCAGCCCCAGCATTTT,CASSDRGANQPQHF
NA,TRBD1,TRBJ2-7,TRBV6-6,TGTGCCAGCAGTTCAAACAGGGGCTACGAGCAGTACTTC,CASSSNRGYEQYF
once,NA,TRBJ2-1,TRBV7-9,TGTGCCAGCAGGCCGACTAGCAATGAGCAGTTCTTC,CASRPTSNEQFF
NA,TRBD2,TRBJ2-1,TRBV7-9,TGTGCCAGCAGCTTTCGGACTAGCGGGGGGGAGCTGTTCTTC,CASSFRTSGGELFF
once,NA,TRBJ2-7,TRBV7-2,TGTGCCAGCAGCTTAGACAGGGTCAGCTCCTACGAGCAGTACTTC,CASSLDRVSSYEQYF
NA,TRBD1,TRBJ2-7,TRBV28,TGTGCCAGCAGTCTCCCGAGGGACAGGATCTACGAGCAGTACTTC,CASSLPRDRIYEQYF
NA,TRBD1,TRBJ1-1,TRBV11-2,TGTGCCAGCAGCTCAATGTCCGGGACAGGGAACACTGAAGCTTTCTTT,CASSSMSGTGNTEAFF
NA,NA,TRBJ2-6,TRBV6-5,TGTGCCAGCAGTTACGAGGGAGCTGGGGCCAACGTCCTGACTTTC,CASSYEGAGANVLTF
NA,NA,TRBJ1-1,TRBV19,TGTGCCAGTAGTAGTCGCAGGTCCTACATGAACACTGAAGCTTTCTTT,CASSSRRSYMNTEAFF
NA,NA,TRBJ2-5,TRBV7-2,TGTGCCAGCAGCTCTAATCTTAACAGGGCTGGAGAGACCCAGTACTTC,CASSSNLNRAGETQYF
NA,NA,TRBJ2-2,TRBV4-1,TGCGCCAGCAGCCAAGTCTCGTACACCGGGGAGCTGTTTTTT,CASSQVSYTGELFF
NA,NA,TRBJ2-2,TRBV6-1,TGTGCCAGCACCCGCACCGGGGAGCTGTTTTTT,CASTRTGELFF
NA,NA,TRBJ1-3,TRBV7-9,TGTGCCAGCCAGCCGGGGGGGACTTCTGGAAACACCATATATTTT,CASQPGGTSGNTIYF
NA,TRBD2,TRBJ2-2,TRBV18,TGTGCCAGCTCCACCCCGGGGGCGGGAGGTTCCGGGGAGCTGTTTTTT,CASSTPGAGGSGELFF
NA,TRBD2,TRBJ2-1,TRBV4-3,TGCGCCAGCAGCCCTTTGGGTAGCGGGGGTAACAATGAGCAGTTCTTC,CASSPLGSGGNNEQFF
NA,NA,TRBJ1-1,TRBV5-1,TGCGCCAGCAGCTTGGGGCCGGGGAGGGAAGCTTTCTTT,CASSLGPGREAFF
NA,TRBD2,TRBJ2-7,TRBV9,TGTGCCAGCAGCCCAGCTAGCGGGGGGGCTGACGAGCAGTACTTC,CASSPASGGADEQYF
few,TRBD2,TRBJ2-3,TRBV10-2,TGCGCCAGCAGTGACTATCCGACTAGCGGCTACACAGATACGCAGTATTTT,CASSDYPTSGYTDTQYF
NA,NA,TRBJ1-2,TRBV4-1,TGCGCCAGCAGCCAAGCCCAGGGTCTAGACTATGGCTACACCTTC,CASSQAQGLDYGYTF
NA,TRBD1,TRBJ1-4,TRBV10-3,TGTGCCATCAGTGGGACAGGAGGGGGTGAAAAACTGTTTTTT,CAISGTGGGEKLFF
NA,TRBD2,TRBJ2-3,TRBV5-1,TGCGCCAGCAGCTCACTAGCGGGGGGGGCCGCGGATACGCAGTATTTT,CASSSLAGGAADTQYF